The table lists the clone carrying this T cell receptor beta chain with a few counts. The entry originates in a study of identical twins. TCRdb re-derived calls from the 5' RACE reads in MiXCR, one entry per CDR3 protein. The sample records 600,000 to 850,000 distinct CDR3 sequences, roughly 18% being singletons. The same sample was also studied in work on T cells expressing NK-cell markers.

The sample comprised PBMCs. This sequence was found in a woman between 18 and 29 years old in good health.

CDR3 residues: CASSPRRTENYEQYF. Here the CDR3 DNA reads TGTGCCAGCAGCCCGAGGCGGACGGAGAACTACGAGCAGTACTTC. The chain couples TRBV7-9 to TRBJ2-7, with D unclear. Germline CDR1 is SEHNR and CDR2 is FQNEAQ (reference sequence). This CDR3 has 15 residues. Trimming pared 5 bases from V and 3 bases from J, leaving 17 bases between.